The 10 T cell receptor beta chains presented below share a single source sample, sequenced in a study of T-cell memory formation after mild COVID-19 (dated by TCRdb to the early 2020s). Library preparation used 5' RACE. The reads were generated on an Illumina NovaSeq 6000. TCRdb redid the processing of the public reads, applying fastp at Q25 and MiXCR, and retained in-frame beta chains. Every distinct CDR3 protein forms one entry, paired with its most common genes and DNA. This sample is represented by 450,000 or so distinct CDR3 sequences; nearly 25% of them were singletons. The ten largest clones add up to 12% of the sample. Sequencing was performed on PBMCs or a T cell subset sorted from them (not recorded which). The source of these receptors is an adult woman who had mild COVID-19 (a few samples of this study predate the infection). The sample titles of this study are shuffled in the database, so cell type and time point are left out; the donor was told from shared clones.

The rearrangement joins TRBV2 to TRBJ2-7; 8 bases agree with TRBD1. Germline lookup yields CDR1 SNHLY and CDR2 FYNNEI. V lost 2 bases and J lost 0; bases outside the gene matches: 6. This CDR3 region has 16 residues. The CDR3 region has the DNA TGTGCCAGCAGTGAACCGACAGGGGACAGCTCCTACGAGCAGTACTTC. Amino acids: CASSEPTGDSSYEQYF.

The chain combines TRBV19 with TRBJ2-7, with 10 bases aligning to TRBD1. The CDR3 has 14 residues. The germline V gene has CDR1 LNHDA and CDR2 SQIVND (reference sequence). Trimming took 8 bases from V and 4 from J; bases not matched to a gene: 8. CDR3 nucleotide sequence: TGTGCCAGTGGGAGACAGGGGGCGCCGTACGAGCAGTACTTC. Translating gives CASGRQGAPYEQYF.

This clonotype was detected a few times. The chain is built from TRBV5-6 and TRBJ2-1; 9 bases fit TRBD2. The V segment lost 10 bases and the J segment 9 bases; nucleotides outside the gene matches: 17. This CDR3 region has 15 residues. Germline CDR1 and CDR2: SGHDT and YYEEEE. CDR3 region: CASTGGGLAFREQFF. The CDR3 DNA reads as TGTGCCTCCACCGGGGGGGGACTAGCTTTTCGTGAGCAGTTCTTC.

The CDR3 reads CASSVGTGPGEQYF. DNA for the CDR3: TGTGCCAGCAGCGTGGGTACAGGGCCTGGGGAGCAGTACTTC. The chain has TRBV9 and TRBJ2-7, with D perhaps matching TRBD1 (6 bases). Germline CDR1 is SGDLS and CDR2 is YYNGEE. The ends were cut back, 2 bases at V and 7 bases at J, with 16 bases in the middle. CDR3 length equals 14 residues. Drawing the rest from reference TRBV9 and TRBJ2-7, the complete variable domain is DSGVTQTPKHLITATGQRVTLRCSPRSGDLSVYWYQQSLDQGLQFLIQYYNGEERAKGNILERFSAQQFPDLHSELNLSSLELGDSALYFCASSVGTGPGEQYFGPGTRLTVT.

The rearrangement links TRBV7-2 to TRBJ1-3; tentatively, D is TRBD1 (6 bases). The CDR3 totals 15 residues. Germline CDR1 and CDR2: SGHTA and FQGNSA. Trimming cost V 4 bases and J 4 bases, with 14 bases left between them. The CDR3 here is CASSSGPGQGNTIYF. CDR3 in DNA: TGTGCCAGCAGCTCCGGACCAGGACAGGGAAACACCATATATTTT.

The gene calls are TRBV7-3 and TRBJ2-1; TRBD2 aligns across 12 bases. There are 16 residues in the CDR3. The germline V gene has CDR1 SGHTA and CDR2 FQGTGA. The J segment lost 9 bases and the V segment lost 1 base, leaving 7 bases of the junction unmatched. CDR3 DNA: TGTGCCAGCAGCTTAAGGACTAGCGGGATGATAGGTGAGCAGTTCTTC. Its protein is CASSLRTSGMIGEQFF.

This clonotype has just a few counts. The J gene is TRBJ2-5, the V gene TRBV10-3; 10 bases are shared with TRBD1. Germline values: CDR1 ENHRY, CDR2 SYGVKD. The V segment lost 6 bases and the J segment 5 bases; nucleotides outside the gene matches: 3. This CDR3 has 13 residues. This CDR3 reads CAISPGQGETQYF. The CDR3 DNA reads TGTGCCATCAGCCCGGGACAGGGGGAGACCCAGTACTTC.

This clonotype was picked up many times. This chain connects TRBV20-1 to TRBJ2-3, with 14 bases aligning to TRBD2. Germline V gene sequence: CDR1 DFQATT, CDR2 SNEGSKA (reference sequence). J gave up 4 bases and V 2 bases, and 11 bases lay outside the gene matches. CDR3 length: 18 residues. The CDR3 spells CSARPGLAGDWYADTQYF. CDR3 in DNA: TGCAGTGCTAGACCGGGACTAGCGGGAGACTGGTATGCAGATACGCAGTATTTT.

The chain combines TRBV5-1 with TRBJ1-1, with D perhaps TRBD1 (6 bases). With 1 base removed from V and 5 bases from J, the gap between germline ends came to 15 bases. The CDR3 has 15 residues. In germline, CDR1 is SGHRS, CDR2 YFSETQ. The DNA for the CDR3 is TGCGCCAGCAGCTTGTACCAGGGGTGGGAGACTGAAGCTTTCTTT. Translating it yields CASSLYQGWETEAFF.

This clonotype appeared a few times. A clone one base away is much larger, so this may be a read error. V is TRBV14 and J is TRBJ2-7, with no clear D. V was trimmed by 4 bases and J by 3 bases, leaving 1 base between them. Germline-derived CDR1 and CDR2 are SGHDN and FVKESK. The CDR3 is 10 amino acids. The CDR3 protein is CASSRYEQYF. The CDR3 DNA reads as TGTGCCAGCAGCCGCTACGAGCAGTACTTC.